The rows below give T cell receptor beta chains drawn from one sample of a study of early T cells in non-severe SARS-CoV-2 infection. TCRdb re-called the 5' RACE reads through MiXCR, storing one row per CDR3 protein. Of some 66,000 distinct CDR3 sequences listed, roughly an eighth were seen once; the top ten hold roughly 5.3%. What was sequenced was whole blood. The origin of the receptors is an adult who was a healthcare worker with PCR-confirmed SARS-CoV-2 infection or an uninfected control (not recorded which). The conserved cysteine and the conserved F or W are not part of the CDR3 here. The order of the fields is V gene, J gene, CDR3 length, CDR3 protein.

TRBV7-9,TRBJ2-5,11,ASSLDVQETQY
TRBV20-1,TRBJ1-2,11,SASGQGRSGYT
TRBV4-2,TRBJ2-7,12,ASSQDLVGYEQY
TRBV7-8,TRBJ2-1,14,ASSLRSGGAYNEQF
TRBV7-2,TRBJ2-1,12,ASSLALLYNEQF
TRBV4-2,TRBJ1-2,14,ASSQDGPGEGYGYT
TRBV14,TRBJ2-5,14,ASSPAGLVKQETQY
TRBV30,TRBJ2-6,13,AWSRLPSGANVLT
TRBV2,TRBJ2-3,11,ASRGRGTDTQY
TRBV30,TRBJ1-4,12,AWSPGQGAEKLF
TRBV5-1,TRBJ2-5,13,ASSNLAGGLETQY
TRBV5-1,TRBJ2-5,12,AGSPRQVQETQY
TRBV6-1,TRBJ2-4,11,ASTDYTKNIQY
TRBV6-1,TRBJ2-2,14,ASSEGSGGVTGELF
TRBV12-3/TRBV12-4,TRBJ2-4,11,ASSLGQENIQY
TRBV14,TRBJ2-1,10,ASSQVNYKQF
TRBV6-2/TRBV6-3,TRBJ2-1,16,ASRPGLAGVGGHNEQF
TRBV7-3,TRBJ2-3,11,ASSSQEGDTQY
TRBV5-6,TRBJ2-5,12,ASSLAPHQETQY
TRBV19,TRBJ2-2,11,ASSGLFTGELF
TRBV29-1,TRBJ2-2,11,SAGLASTGELF
TRBV4-2,TRBJ1-2,13,ASSQDYNPLDGYT
TRBV7-2,TRBJ2-7,12,ASSLGGRANEQY
TRBV5-1,TRBJ1-1,12,ASSFGQGRTEAF
TRBV5-4,TRBJ1-1,12,ASSSGQGNTEAF
TRBV7-3,TRBJ2-2,11,ASGVLSTGELF
TRBV19,TRBJ2-3,13,ASSIGRLGTDTQY
TRBV4-1,TRBJ2-2,14,ASSQSGGTNTGELF
TRBV5-1,TRBJ2-7,14,ASSLTSGIQSGEQY
TRBV10-3,TRBJ2-1,15,AISESRASGSYNEQF
TRBV11-3,TRBJ1-1,11,ASSYGRNTEAF
TRBV19,TRBJ1-2,11,ASSATGAGGYT
TRBV3-1,TRBJ1-5,12,ASSQAGGGQPQH
TRBV7-9,TRBJ1-6,13,ATAREGALNSPLH
TRBV18,TRBJ1-6,13,ASSPRTGNNSPLH
TRBV20-1,TRBJ2-1,15,SARDRRGLAGTNEQF
TRBV19,TRBJ1-2,13,ASSTLGGAGYGYT
TRBV7-9,TRBJ2-2,15,ASSLGPGLAYTGELF
TRBV30,TRBJ1-6,12,AWSDRTRLSPLH